This passage covers 12 T cell receptor beta chains from one sample sequenced in a study of HIV-infected patients and healthy controls. Alpha and beta constant-region primers primed reverse transcription of about 470 ng RNA. Each of the alpha and beta chains got its own library through chain-specific third strand synthesis with indices. In TCRdb, the 5' RACE reads were re-called with MiXCR into one record per CDR3 protein. The table shows more than 15,000 distinct CDR3 sequences, with roughly 9.5% occurring only once. No cell fractionation was done, so the repertoire covers all unsorted peripheral blood T cells. Specimen: blood. These receptors all stem from an adult in good health.

There are many counts of this clonotype. The rearrangement uses TRBV7-9 and TRBJ2-3; 7 bases are a match to TRBD2. The CDR3 is made up of 17 amino acids. V was pared by 2 bases and J by 5 bases, with 13 bases of the junction left unmatched. Germline V gives CDR1 SEHNR, CDR2 FQNEAQ (reference sequence). CDR3: CASSLRGTGTNEDTQYF. The DNA of the CDR3 is TGTGCCAGCAGCTTAAGGGGAACCGGGACTAACGAAGATACGCAGTATTTT.

This clonotype occurred many times. The gene calls are TRBV9 and TRBJ2-1; D remains ambiguous. Per germline, CDR1 SGDLS and CDR2 YYNGEE. CDR3 length: 13 amino acids. Trimming cost V 0 bases and J 5 bases, with 6 bases left between them. The CDR3 DNA follows: TGTGCCAGCAGCGTAGGGGTTAACAATGAGCAGTTCTTC. Translated: CASSVGVNNEQFF.

This clonotype was seen at least ten times. This chain uses TRBV5-5 with TRBJ2-1; the D gene is possibly TRBD2 (6 bases). The germline V and J ends were trimmed by 3 bases and 8 bases, with 6 bases remaining between them. Germline V gene sequence: CDR1 SGHKS, CDR2 YYEKEE (reference sequence). The CDR3 covers 11 residues. CDR3 amino acids: CASSWGDEQFF. The CDR3, as DNA: TGTGCCAGCAGCTGGGGGGATGAGCAGTTCTTC.

This clonotype showed up many times. The V and J genes are TRBV12-3 or TRBV12-4 and TRBJ2-3, with 8 bases aligning to TRBD2. This CDR3 has 16 amino acids. The J segment lost 3 bases and the V segment lost 6 bases, leaving 11 bases of the junction unmatched. The CDR3 coding sequence is TGTGCCAGCAGAAATAGCGGGACCTCTCCGACAGATACGCAGTATTTT. Translating it yields CASRNSGTSPTDTQYF.

The rearrangement links TRBV19 to TRBJ1-2, with D unclear. The V end lost 7 bases, the J end lost 7 bases, and 16 bases lay between the germline ends. Per the germline V gene, CDR1 is LNHDA and CDR2 is SQIVND (reference sequence). The CDR3 totals 13 residues. CDR3 loop: CASKKVDVSGYTF. The CDR3, as DNA: TGTGCCAGTAAGAAAGTGGATGTCTCTGGCTACACCTTC.

This clonotype has a count of ten or more. The J gene is TRBJ2-6, the V gene TRBV4-1; D unresolved. Germline values: CDR1 MGHRA, CDR2 YSYEKL. The CDR3 extends over 14 amino acids. V was clipped by 3 bases and J by 0 bases, with 3 bases between them. CDR3 loop: CASSHLSGANVLTF. In nucleotides, the CDR3 is TGCGCCAGCAGCCACCTCTCTGGGGCCAACGTCCTGACTTTC.

This clonotype appeared many times. The V gene is TRBV28, the J gene TRBJ2-1, with D tentatively TRBD2 (6 bases). The CDR3 totals 14 residues. Trimming pared 5 bases from V and 10 bases from J, leaving 18 bases between. Germline V CDR1 and CDR2: MDHEN, SYDVKM. The CDR3 DNA reads TGTGCCAGCAGTCCTGCGGGACCCCAAGGGGAGCAGTTCTTC. Its translation is CASSPAGPQGEQFF. The whole variable domain, filled in from reference TRBV28 and TRBJ2-1, reads DVKVTQSSRYLVKRTGEKVFLECVQDMDHENMFWYRQDPGLGLRLIYFSYDVKMKEKGDIPEGYSVSREKKERFSLILESASTNQTSMYLCASSPAGPQGEQFFGPGTRLTVL.

V and J are TRBV6-5 and TRBJ2-6; D gene uncertain. The CDR3 is 14 amino acids. V lost 5 bases and J lost 0, with 5 bases in between. Looked up from germline, CDR1 is MNHEY and CDR2 is SVGAGI. The CDR3, as DNA: TGTGCCAGCAGTCTGGCCTCTGGGGCCAACGTCCTGACTTTC. Translating it yields CASSLASGANVLTF.

This clonotype was observed a few times. This chain connects TRBV27 to TRBJ1-1; the D is unclear. Germline CDR1 and CDR2: MNHEY and SMNVEV (reference sequence). V was trimmed by 3 bases and J by 1 base, leaving 12 bases between them. This CDR3 comprises 15 residues. The CDR3 is CASSFSNSANTEAFF. As DNA, the CDR3 is TGTGCCAGCAGTTTCTCTAACTCAGCGAACACTGAAGCTTTCTTT.

The table lists this clonotype with many counts. The chain couples TRBV30 to TRBJ2-3; D is ambiguous. V lost 0 bases and J lost 4, with 11 bases in between. The germline CDR1 and CDR2 sequences are GTSNPN and SVGIG (reference sequence). This CDR3 comprises 14 residues. The CDR3 DNA follows: TGTGCCTGGAGTGTAGGATCCGAGGCAGATACGCAGTATTTT. Translation gives CAWSVGSEADTQYF. Combining the CDR3 with reference TRBV30 and TRBJ2-3 gives the whole variable domain SQTIHQWPATLVQPVGSPLSLECTVEGTSNPNLYWYRQAAGRGLQLLFYSVGIGQISSEVPQNLSASRPQDRQFILSSKKLLLSDSGFYLCAWSVGSEADTQYFGPGTRLTVL.

This clonotype was seen only a few times. The genes are TRBV12-3 or TRBV12-4 and TRBJ2-1; D gene ambiguous. The CDR3 is 14 residues long. Trimming took off 10 bases at V and 0 bases at J, with 13 bases between the two ends. DNA for the CDR3: TGTGCCAATTATGACCGAAGCTCCTACAATGAGCAGTTCTTC. It encodes CANYDRSSYNEQFF.

This clonotype was counted between two and nine times. The chain carries TRBV14 and TRBJ2-1, with 8 bases that match TRBD2. CDR3 size: 17 residues. The germline CDR1 and CDR2 sequences are SGHDN and FVKESK. V shed 4 bases and J 5 bases; nucleotides not matched to a gene: 13. CDR3 DNA sequence: TGTGCCAGCAGCCTAAGCCGCGGGAGGTCCTCTAACAATGAGCAGTTCTTC. Its translation: CASSLSRGRSSNNEQFF.